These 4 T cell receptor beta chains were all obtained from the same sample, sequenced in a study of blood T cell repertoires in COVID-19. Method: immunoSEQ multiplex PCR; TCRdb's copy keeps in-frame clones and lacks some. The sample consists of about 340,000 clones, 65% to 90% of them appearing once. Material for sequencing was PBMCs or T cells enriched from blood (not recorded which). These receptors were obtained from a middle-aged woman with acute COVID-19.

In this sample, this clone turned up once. The DNA of the CDR3 is TGTGCCAGCAGCTTAGGAGCGGGCGGAAGCTCCTACAATGAGCAGTTCTTC. The encoded protein is CASSLGAGGSSYNEQFF. This sequence joins TRBV7-9 and TRBJ2-1; weak D call: TRBD2 (6 bases). Germline loops: CDR1 SEHNR, CDR2 FQNEAQ (reference sequence). With 1 base removed from V and 0 bases from J, the gap between germline ends came to 13 bases. This CDR3 spans 17 amino acids.

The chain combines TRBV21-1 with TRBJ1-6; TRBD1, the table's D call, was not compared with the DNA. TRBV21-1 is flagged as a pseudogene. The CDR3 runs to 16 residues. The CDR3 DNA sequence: TGTGCCAGCAGCGGCTGGGACAGCACGGTTGATTCACCCCTCCACTTT. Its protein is CASSGWDSTVDSPLHF.

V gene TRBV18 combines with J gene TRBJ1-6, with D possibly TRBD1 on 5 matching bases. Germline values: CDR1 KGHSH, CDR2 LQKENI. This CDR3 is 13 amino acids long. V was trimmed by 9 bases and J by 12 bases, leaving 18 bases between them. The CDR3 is CASVTDQGIPLHF. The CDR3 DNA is TGTGCCAGTGTGACAGACCAGGGCATACCCCTCCACTTT.

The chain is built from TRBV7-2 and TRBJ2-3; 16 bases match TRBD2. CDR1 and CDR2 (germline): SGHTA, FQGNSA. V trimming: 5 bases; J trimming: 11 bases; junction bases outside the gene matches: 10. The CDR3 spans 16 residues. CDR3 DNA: TGTGCCAGCAGCCCCGGGACTAGCGGGAGGGCCCGTCAGCAGTATTTT. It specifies CASSPGTSGRARQQYF.